These T cell receptor beta chains were read from a single sample in a study of shared T cell receptors in the human thymus. The data were produced by immunoSEQ multiplex PCR, yet TCRdb's version contains in-frame clones alone and is incomplete. The sample carries some 760,000 clones, 70% to 90% recorded once. The data were also submitted as part of a second study, on human thymus T cells.

Sequenced: thymocytes. The source is a girl less than two years old with a congenital heart defect. The CDR3 runs from the conserved cysteine through the conserved F or W. D genes are given only for firm matches. Some rows have no size entry. The others give once, few or many, or a class for an expanded clone.

length,size,D,V,J,DNA,CDR3
15,.,TRBD1,TRBV6-1,TRBJ1-5,TGTGCCAGCCGCACCTTGCAGGGGGCAGGGCAGCCCCAGCATTTT,CASRTLQGAGQPQHF
17,.,TRBD1,TRBV7-2,TRBJ2-5,TGTGCCAGCAGCCTCCCCGAGACAGGGGACAACCAAGAGACCCAGTACTTC,CASSLPETGDNQETQYF
17,.,TRBD1,TRBV19,TRBJ1-5,TGTGCCAGTAATGTAAAGACCAGGGGGCTGGGCAATCAGCCCCAGCATTTT,CASNVKTRGLGNQPQHF
13,.,TRBD1,TRBV5-1,TRBJ1-1,TGCGCCAGCAGCTTGGCCGGGACAGGAGAAGCTTTCTTT,CASSLAGTGEAFF
18,.,TRBD2,TRBV28,TRBJ2-3,TGTGCCAGCAGTCGACTAGCGGGGGTTAAGATGAGCACAGATACGCAGTATTTT,CASSRLAGVKMSTDTQYF
16,.,.,TRBV5-1,TRBJ2-5,TGCGCCAGCAACCATCGCCCCCGGACACAGGAAGAGACCCAGTACTTC,CASNHRPRTQEETQYF
19,.,TRBD1,TRBV4-1,TRBJ2-3,TGCGCCAGCAGCCAAGGGGACAGGGGTGTCCCCTATAACACAGATACGCAGTATTTT,CASSQGDRGVPYNTDTQYF
18,.,TRBD2,TRBV6-1,TRBJ2-3,TGTGCCAGCAGTGTATGTCTAGCGGATAAAACTAGCACAGATACGCAGTATTTT,CASSVCLADKTSTDTQYF
18,few,.,TRBV15,TRBJ1-2,TGTGCCACCAGCAGAGAGAGTGGGGAGACCTCCTCAGTGGATGGCTACACCTTC,CATSRESGETSSVDGYTF
13,once,TRBD1,TRBV5-6,TRBJ1-1,TGTGCCAGCAGCTATGGACAGGGCACTGAAGCTTTCTTT,CASSYGQGTEAFF
13,.,.,TRBV7-8,TRBJ1-6,TGTGCCAGCAGTAAACAGCATAATTCACCCCTCCACTTT,CASSKQHNSPLHF
16,.,TRBD1,TRBV11-2,TRBJ2-7,TGTGCCAGCAGCTCTGTTCCGGGACAGGGTCCCTACGAGCAGTACTTC,CASSSVPGQGPYEQYF
14,once,.,TRBV28,TRBJ1-1,TGTGCCAGCAGTTCCACAGGGAGGGCCACTGAAGCTTTCTTT,CASSSTGRATEAFF
16,.,TRBD2,TRBV4-1,TRBJ2-3,TGCGCCAGCAGCCAAGTACGGGGGGGCGTCTCAGATACGCAGTATTTT,CASSQVRGGVSDTQYF
12,.,.,TRBV19,TRBJ1-5,TGTGCCAGTAGTTTCGGCGGGAGGGCCCAGCATTTT,CASSFGGRAQHF
13,.,TRBD1,TRBV18,TRBJ1-2,TGTGCCAGCTCACTCCTGAGGGGGCGAGGCTACACCTTC,CASSLLRGRGYTF
14,.,.,TRBV10-3,TRBJ2-5,TGTGCCATCAGTGGGGAGGGGGGAATGGAGACCCAGTACTTC,CAISGEGGMETQYF
17,.,TRBD1,TRBV5-8,TRBJ2-4,TGTGCCAGCAGCGCTCCGGTAAGACAGGGCGTTGAAAACATTCAGTACTTC,CASSAPVRQGVENIQYF
16,.,TRBD1,TRBV6-4,TRBJ1-5,TGTGCCAGCAGTGGCCCGGACAGGGGGGGCAATCAGCCCCAGCATTTT,CASSGPDRGGNQPQHF
15,.,TRBD2,TRBV9,TRBJ2-3,TGTGCCAGCCGCGGGGGGCGACTAAGCACAGATACGCAGTATTTT,CASRGGRLSTDTQYF
16,.,TRBD1,TRBV5-1,TRBJ2-5,TGCGCCAGCAGACCCTATGACAGGGCAGGTGGGGAGACCCAGTACTTC,CASRPYDRAGGETQYF
16,once,TRBD1,TRBV4-3,TRBJ1-2,TGCGCCAGCAGCCAAGATATGAATGGGACAGGGTATGGCTACACCTTC,CASSQDMNGTGYGYTF
15,.,.,TRBV7-9,TRBJ1-6,TGTGCCAGCAGCCCACCGGGACACCTTAATTCACCCCTCCACTTT,CASSPPGHLNSPLHF
17,.,TRBD1,TRBV14,TRBJ1-3,TGTGCCAGCAGCCAACCCCGACCGGGACAGGGGCCAGACACCATATATTTT,CASSQPRPGQGPDTIYF
17,.,TRBD1,TRBV25-1,TRBJ1-2,TGTGCCAGCCTCGGTCCCGGGACAGGGATGCTTAGAGATGGCTACACCTTC,CASLGPGTGMLRDGYTF
18,once,.,TRBV7-8,TRBJ1-2,TGTGCCAGCAGCTCTCTCTTAGGATGGGGGGGACTTAACTATGGCTACACCTTC,CASSSLLGWGGLNYGYTF
18,.,TRBD1,TRBV11-2,TRBJ1-1,TGTGCCAGCAGCTCCCCCCCGACAGGGTGTCCCCATAAGAGGCAAGCTTTCTTT,CASSSPPTGCPHKRQAFF
12,.,.,TRBV13,TRBJ2-7,TGTGCCAGCAGCTTTCGTTACTACGAGCAGTACTTC,CASSFRYYEQYF
17,.,TRBD2,TRBV4-1,TRBJ2-1,TGCGCCAGCAGCCAAGATCCCCCCACCGGGGGGTACAATGAGCAGTTCTTC,CASSQDPPTGGYNEQFF